This T cell receptor beta chain was identified during a study of CD8 T cells in Susac syndrome. CD8+ and CD4+ T cells taken from blood had their TCR beta sequenced. CD8+ and CD4+ T cells were negatively isolated; TEMRA cells were FACS-enriched. V shed 7 bases, J shed 2 bases, and the junction held 10 bases outside the gene matches. Germline CDR1 is MDHEN and CDR2 is SYDVKM. The CDR3 consists of 15 residues. This clonotype was detected only once. Reverse transcription used about 0.45 to 1 ug RNA and random hexamers. MiXCR, run by TCRdb on the immunoSEQ multiplex PCR reads, gives a single entry per CDR3 protein. The table shows 170,000 or so distinct CDR3 sequences, with roughly 94% occurring only once.

The sequenced sample consisted of CD4+ T cells from PBMCs. This sequence joins TRBV28 and TRBJ2-7, with 8 bases identical to TRBD1. The TCR originated in a human donor with Susac syndrome. This chain's CDR3 is CASTTYRGSAYEQYF. The CDR3 DNA follows: TGTGCCAGCACTACTTACAGGGGGTCGGCCTACGAGCAGTACTTC.